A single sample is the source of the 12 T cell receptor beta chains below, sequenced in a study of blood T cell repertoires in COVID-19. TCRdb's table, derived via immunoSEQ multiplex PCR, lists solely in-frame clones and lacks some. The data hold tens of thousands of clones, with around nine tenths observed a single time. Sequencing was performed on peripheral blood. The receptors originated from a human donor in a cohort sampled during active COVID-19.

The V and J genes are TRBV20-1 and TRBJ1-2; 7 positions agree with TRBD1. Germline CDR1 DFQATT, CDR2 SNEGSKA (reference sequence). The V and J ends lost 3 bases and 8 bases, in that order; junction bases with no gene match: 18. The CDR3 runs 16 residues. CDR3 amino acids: CSASPPGPDRFGGYTF. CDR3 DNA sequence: TGCAGTGCTAGTCCCCCCGGCCCGGACAGGTTCGGGGGCTACACCTTC.

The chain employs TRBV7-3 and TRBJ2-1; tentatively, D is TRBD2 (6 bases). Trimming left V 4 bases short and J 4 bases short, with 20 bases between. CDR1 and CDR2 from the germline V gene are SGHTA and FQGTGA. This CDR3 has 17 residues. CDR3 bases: TGTGCCAGCAGCTCAAATGCCGGGACTCGATTTTACAATGAGCAGTTCTTC. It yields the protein CASSSNAGTRFYNEQFF.

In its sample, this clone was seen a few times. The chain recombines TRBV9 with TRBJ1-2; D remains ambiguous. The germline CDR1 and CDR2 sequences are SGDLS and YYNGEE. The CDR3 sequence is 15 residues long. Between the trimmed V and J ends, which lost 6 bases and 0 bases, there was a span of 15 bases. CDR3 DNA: TGTGCCAGCACCCTACTTAGTACGACTAACTATGGCTACACCTTC. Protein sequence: CASTLLSTTNYGYTF.

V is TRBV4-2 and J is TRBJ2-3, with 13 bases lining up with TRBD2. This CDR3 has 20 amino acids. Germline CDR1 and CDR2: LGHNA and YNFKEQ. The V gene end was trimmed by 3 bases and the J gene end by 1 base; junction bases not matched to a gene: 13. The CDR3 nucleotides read TGTGCCAGCAGCCATGGACTAGCGGGGGCCCAACCCCTTGGCACAGATACGCAGTATTTT. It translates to CASSHGLAGAQPLGTDTQYF.

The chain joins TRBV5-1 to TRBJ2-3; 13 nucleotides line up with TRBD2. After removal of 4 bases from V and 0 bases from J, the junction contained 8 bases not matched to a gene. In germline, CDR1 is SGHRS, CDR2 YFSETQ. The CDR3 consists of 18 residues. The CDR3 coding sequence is TGCGCCAGCAGCCCCCGACTAGCGGGGGGATCTAGCACAGATACGCAGTATTTT. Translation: CASSPRLAGGSSTDTQYF. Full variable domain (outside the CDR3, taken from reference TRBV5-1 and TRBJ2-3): KAGVTQTPRYLIKTRGQQVTLSCSPISGHRSVSWYQQTPGQGLQFLFEYFSETQRNKGNFPGRFSGRQFSNSRSEMNVSTLELGDSALYLCASSPRLAGGSSTDTQYFGPGTRLTVL.

The CDR3 region is CAWSPWRRSETGELFF. The CDR3 DNA follows: TGTGCCTGGAGTCCCTGGCGGAGATCGGAGACCGGGGAGCTGTTTTTT. The chain is built from TRBV30 and TRBJ2-2; D gene uncertain. The V gene's germline CDR1 is GTSNPN and CDR2 SVGIG (reference sequence). The V and J ends lost 2 bases and 5 bases respectively, with 18 bases between them. The CDR3 runs 16 residues. Filled out from reference TRBV30 and TRBJ2-2, the complete variable domain reads SQTIHQWPATLVQPVGSPLSLECTVEGTSNPNLYWYRQAAGRGLQLLFYSVGIGQISSEVPQNLSASRPQDRQFILSSKKLLLSDSGFYLCAWSPWRRSETGELFFGEGSRLTVL.

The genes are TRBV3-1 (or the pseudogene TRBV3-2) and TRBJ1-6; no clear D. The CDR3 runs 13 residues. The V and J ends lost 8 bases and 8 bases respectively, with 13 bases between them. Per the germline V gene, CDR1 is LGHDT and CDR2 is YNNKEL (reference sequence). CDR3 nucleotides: TGTGCCAGCCGGGCCATGGGAGATTCACCCCTCCACTTT. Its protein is CASRAMGDSPLHF.

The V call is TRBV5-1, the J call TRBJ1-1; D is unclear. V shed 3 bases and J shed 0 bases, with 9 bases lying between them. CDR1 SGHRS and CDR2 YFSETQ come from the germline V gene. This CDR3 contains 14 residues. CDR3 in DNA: TGCGCCAGCAGCTGGGCCAGCCTGAACACTGAAGCTTTCTTT. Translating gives CASSWASLNTEAFF.

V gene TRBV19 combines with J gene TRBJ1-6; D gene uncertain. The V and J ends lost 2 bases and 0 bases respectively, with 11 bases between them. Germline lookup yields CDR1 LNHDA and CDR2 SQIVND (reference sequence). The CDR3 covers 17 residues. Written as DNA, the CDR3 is TGTGCCAGTAGTATAATACCTGGGAGCTCCTATAATTCACCCCTCCACTTT. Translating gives CASSIIPGSSYNSPLHF. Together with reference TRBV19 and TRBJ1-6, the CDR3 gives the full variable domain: DGGITQSPKYLFRKEGQNVTLSCEQNLNHDAMYWYRQDPGQGLRLIYYSQIVNDFQKGDIAEGYSVSREKKESFPLTVTSAQKNPTAFYLCASSIIPGSSYNSPLHFGNGTRLTVT.

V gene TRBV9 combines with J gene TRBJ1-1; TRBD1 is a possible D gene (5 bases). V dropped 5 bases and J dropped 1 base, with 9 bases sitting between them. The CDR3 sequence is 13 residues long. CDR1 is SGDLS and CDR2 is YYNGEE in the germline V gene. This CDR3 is CASRQGPNTEAFF. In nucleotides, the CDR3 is TGTGCCAGCAGGCAGGGCCCGAACACTGAAGCTTTCTTT.

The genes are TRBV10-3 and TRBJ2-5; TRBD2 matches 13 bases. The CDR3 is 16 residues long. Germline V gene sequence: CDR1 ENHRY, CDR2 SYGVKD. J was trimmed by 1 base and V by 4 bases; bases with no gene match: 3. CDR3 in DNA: TGTGCCATCAGTGTCAGACTAGCGGGGGGCCAAGAGACCCAGTACTTC. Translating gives CAISVRLAGGQETQYF.

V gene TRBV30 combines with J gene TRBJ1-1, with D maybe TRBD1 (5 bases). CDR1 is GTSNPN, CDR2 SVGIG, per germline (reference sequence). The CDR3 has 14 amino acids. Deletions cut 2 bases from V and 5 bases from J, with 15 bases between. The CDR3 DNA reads TGTGCCTGGAGTAGGGGCCGGCGGAGAACTGAAGCTTTCTTT. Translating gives CAWSRGRRRTEAFF.